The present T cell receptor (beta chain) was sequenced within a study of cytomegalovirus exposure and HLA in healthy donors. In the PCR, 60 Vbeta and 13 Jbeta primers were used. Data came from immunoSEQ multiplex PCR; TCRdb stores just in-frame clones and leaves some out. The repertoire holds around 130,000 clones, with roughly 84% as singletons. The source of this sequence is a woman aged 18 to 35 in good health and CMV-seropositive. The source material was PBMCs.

CDR3 amino acids: CASSSTSGASTDTQYF. The CDR3 DNA is TGTGCCAGCAGCTCCACTAGCGGGGCTAGCACAGATACGCAGTATTTT. The chain recombines TRBV7-3 with TRBJ2-3; 10 nucleotides match TRBD2. The V and J ends lost 4 bases and 0 bases, in that order; junction bases with no gene match: 4. The CDR3 spans 16 residues. Germline lookup yields CDR1 SGHTA and CDR2 FQGTGA. Full variable domain (rest looked up from reference TRBV7-3 and TRBJ2-3): GAGVSQTPSNKVTEKGKYVELRCDPISGHTALYWYRQSLGQGPEFLIYFQGTGAADDSGLPNDRFFAVRPEGSVSTLKIQRTERGDSAVYLCASSSTSGASTDTQYFGPGTRLTVL.